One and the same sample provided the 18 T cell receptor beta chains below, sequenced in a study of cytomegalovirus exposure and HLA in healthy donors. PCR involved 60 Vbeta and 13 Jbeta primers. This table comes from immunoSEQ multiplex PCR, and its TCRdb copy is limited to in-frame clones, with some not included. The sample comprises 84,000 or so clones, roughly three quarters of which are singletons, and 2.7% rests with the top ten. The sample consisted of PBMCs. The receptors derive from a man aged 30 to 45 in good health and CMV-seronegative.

CDR3 coding DNA: TGCAGCGCCACGACAGGCCGATACAATGAGCAGTTCTTC. This gives the protein CSATTGRYNEQFF. V usage is TRBV29-1 and J usage is TRBJ2-1, with D perhaps TRBD1 (6 bases). V dropped 7 bases and J dropped 4 bases, with 14 bases sitting between them. The CDR3 spans 13 residues. Germline V gene sequence: CDR1 SQVTM, CDR2 ANQGSEA.

CDR3 sequence (DNA): TGTGCCAGCAGCTTGGGACAGGGGCCCTACAATGAGCAGTTCTTC. Residues: CASSLGQGPYNEQFF. J is TRBJ2-1 and V is TRBV7-6, with 10 bases that match TRBD1. This CDR3 comprises 15 residues. V lost 3 bases and J lost 2; bases outside the gene matches: 1. Germline V lookup: CDR1 SGHVS, CDR2 FNYEAQ.

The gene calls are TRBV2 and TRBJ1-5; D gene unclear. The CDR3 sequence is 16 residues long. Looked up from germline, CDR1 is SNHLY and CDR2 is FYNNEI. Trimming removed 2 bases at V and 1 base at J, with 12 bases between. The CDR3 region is CASSEREVASNQPQHF. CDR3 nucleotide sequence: TGTGCCAGCAGTGAAAGGGAGGTAGCGAGCAATCAGCCCCAGCATTTT.

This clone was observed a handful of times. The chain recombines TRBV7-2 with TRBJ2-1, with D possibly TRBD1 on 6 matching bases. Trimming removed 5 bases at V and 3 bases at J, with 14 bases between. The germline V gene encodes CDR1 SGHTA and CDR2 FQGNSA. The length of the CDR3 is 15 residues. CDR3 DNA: TGTGCCAGCAGCCCCGACAGGTTTGGCTACAATGAGCAGTTCTTC. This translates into CASSPDRFGYNEQFF.

The CDR3 region has the DNA TGTGCCAGCAGCGTGACAGGGGGCTTGGGGCCATCCTACAATGAGCAGTTCTTC. It yields the protein CASSVTGGLGPSYNEQFF. This chain links TRBV9 with TRBJ2-1, with TRBD1 matching 10 bases. The CDR3 runs 18 residues. The V segment lost 2 bases and the J segment 1 base; nucleotides outside the gene matches: 9. CDR1 SGDLS and CDR2 YYNGEE come from the germline V gene.

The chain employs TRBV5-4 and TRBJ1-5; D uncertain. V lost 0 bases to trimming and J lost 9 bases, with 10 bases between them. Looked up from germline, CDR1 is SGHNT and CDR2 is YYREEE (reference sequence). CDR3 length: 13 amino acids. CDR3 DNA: TGTGCCAGCAGCTTGGACGGACTGGGGCCCCAGCATTTT. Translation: CASSLDGLGPQHF.

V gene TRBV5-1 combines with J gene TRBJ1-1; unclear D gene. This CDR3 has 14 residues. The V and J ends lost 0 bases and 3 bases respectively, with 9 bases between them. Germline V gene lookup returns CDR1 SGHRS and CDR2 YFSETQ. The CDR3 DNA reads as TGCGCCAGCAGCTTGGGGCACACAGACACTGAAGCTTTCTTT. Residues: CASSLGHTDTEAFF.

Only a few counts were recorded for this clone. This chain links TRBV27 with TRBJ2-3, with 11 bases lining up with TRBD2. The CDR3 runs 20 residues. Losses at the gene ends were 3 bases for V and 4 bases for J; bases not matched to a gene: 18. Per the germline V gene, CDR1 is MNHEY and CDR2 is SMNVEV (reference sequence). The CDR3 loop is CASSLGASGGSNYRADTQYF. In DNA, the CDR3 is TGTGCCAGCAGTTTGGGAGCTAGCGGGGGGTCCAATTATCGGGCAGATACGCAGTATTTT.

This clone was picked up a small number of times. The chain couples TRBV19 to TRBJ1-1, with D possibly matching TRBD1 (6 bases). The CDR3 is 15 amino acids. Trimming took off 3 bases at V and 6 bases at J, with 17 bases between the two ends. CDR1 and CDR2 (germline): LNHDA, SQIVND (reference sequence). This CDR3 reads CASSMDSWGQPEAFF. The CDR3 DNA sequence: TGTGCCAGTAGTATGGATTCTTGGGGGCAGCCTGAAGCTTTCTTT.

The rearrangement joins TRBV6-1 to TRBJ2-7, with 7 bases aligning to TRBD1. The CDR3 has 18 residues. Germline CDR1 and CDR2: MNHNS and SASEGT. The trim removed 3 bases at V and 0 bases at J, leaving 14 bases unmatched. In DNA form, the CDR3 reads TGTGCCAGCAGTGATGGACCCTCGACAGGGTCTAGCTCCTACGAGCAGTACTTC. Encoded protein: CASSDGPSTGSSSYEQYF.

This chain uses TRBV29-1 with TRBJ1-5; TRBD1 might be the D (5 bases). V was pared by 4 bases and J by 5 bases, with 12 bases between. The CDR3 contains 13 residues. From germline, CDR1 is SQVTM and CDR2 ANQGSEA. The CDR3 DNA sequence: TGCAGCGTTGGACCCCAGGGTGATCAGCCCCAGCATTTT. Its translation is CSVGPQGDQPQHF.

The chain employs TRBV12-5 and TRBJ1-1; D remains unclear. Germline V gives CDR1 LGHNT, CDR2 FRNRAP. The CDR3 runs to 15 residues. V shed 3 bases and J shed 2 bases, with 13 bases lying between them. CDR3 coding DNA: TGTGCTAGTGGTTTCGGAGACCTCCTCAACACTGAAGCTTTCTTT. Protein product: CASGFGDLLNTEAFF.

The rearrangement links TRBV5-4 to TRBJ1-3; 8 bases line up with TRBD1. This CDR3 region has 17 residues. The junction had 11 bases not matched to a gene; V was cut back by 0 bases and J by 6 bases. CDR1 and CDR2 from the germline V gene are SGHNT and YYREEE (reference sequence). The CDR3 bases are TGTGCCAGCAGCTTGGCACTGCCAGGGGGCGCGGAAAACACCATATATTTT. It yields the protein CASSLALPGGAENTIYF.

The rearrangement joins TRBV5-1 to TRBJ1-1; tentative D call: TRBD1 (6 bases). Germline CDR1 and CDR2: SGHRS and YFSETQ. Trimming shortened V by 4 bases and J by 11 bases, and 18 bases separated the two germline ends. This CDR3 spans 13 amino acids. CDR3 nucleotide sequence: TGCGCCAGCAGCCCCAGGGGTTCGGGAGGTGCTTTCTTT. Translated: CASSPRGSGGAFF.

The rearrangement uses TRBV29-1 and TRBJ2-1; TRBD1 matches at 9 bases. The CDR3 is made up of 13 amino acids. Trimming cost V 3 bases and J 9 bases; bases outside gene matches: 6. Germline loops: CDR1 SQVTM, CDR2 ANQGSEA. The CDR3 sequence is CSVEGTGLTEQFF. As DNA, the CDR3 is TGCAGCGTTGAGGGGACAGGGCTAACTGAGCAGTTCTTC.

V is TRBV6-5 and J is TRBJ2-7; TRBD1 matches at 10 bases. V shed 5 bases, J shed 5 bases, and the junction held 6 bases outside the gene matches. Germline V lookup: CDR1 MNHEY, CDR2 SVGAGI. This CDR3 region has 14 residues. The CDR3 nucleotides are TGTGCCAGCAGTCGACCGGGACAGGGGAACGAGCAGTACTTC. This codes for CASSRPGQGNEQYF.

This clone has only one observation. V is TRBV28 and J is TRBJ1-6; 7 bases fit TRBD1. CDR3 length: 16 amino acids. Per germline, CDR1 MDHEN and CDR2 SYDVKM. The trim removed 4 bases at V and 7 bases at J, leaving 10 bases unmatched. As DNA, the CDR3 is TGTGCCAGCAGTTCAAATGACAGGGAGGACAATTCACCCCTCCACTTT. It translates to CASSSNDREDNSPLHF.

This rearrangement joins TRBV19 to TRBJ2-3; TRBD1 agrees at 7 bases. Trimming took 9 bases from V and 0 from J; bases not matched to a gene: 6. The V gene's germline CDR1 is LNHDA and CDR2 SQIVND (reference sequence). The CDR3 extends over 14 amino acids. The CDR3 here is CASQTGKSTDTQYF. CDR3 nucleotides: TGTGCCAGCCAGACAGGGAAGAGCACAGATACGCAGTATTTT.